What follows are 12 T cell receptor beta chains derived from one specimen sequenced in a study of T cell responses to AZD1222 COVID-19 vaccine. Some clones are missing from TCRdb's copy, which holds only in-frame ones; the method was immunoSEQ multiplex PCR. The profile shows 160,000 or so clones, 80% to 90% of them singletons. Sequencing was performed on peripheral blood, taken after recovery from COVID-19. These receptors came from an adult who had recovered from COVID-19.

The chain is built from TRBV19 and TRBJ2-7; 10 bases are a match to TRBD1. CDR1 and CDR2 (germline): LNHDA, SQIVND (reference sequence). The CDR3 has 13 amino acids. V shed 9 bases and J 2 bases; nucleotides not matched to a gene: 4. CDR3 coding DNA: TGTGCCAGCACCGGGACAGGGGCCTACGAGCAGTACTTC. Residues: CASTGTGAYEQYF.

The chain couples TRBV19 to TRBJ1-2; 7 nucleotides agree with TRBD1. Per the germline V gene, CDR1 is LNHDA and CDR2 is SQIVND (reference sequence). V shed 5 bases, J shed 2 bases, and the junction held 2 bases outside the gene matches. This CDR3 region has 13 residues. This CDR3 reads CASSAGQNYGYTF. CDR3 in DNA: TGTGCCAGTAGTGCGGGACAGAACTATGGCTACACCTTC.

V is TRBV7-3 and J is TRBJ1-2; 8 bases are a match to TRBD1. Germline V gene data show CDR1 as SGHTA and CDR2 as FQGTGA. This CDR3 is built from 14 residues. V lost 5 bases and J lost 1; bases outside the gene matches: 3. Here the CDR3 DNA reads TGTGCCAGCAGCCCCGGACAGGGTAACTATGGCTACACCTTC. Its protein is CASSPGQGNYGYTF.

The genes are TRBV19 and TRBJ1-1; 7 bases agree with TRBD1. The junction had 33 bases not matched to a gene; V was cut back by 6 bases and J by 5 bases. This CDR3 has 22 amino acids. The V gene's germline CDR1 is LNHDA and CDR2 SQIVND (reference sequence). The CDR3 region is CASRINEATKRQGVLHGTEAFF. CDR3 coding DNA: TGTGCCAGTAGAATCAACGAAGCAACAAAAAGACAGGGCGTTCTTCATGGAACTGAAGCTTTCTTT.

The rearrangement uses TRBV6-4 and TRBJ1-5, with TRBD1 matching 8 bases. The CDR3 consists of 16 residues. V shed 3 bases, J shed 0 bases, and the junction held 4 bases outside the gene matches. Germline CDR1 and CDR2: MRHNA and SNTAGT. CDR3 sequence: CASSDQGQDSNQPQHF. Here the CDR3 DNA reads TGTGCCAGCAGTGATCAGGGACAGGATAGCAATCAGCCCCAGCATTTT.

This sequence joins TRBV5-1 and TRBJ2-5; 7 positions match TRBD1. This CDR3 comprises 13 residues. Germline CDR1 reads SGHRS; CDR2 reads YFSETQ. V lost 3 bases, J lost 1 base, and 0 bases stayed unmatched. The CDR3 sequence: CASSWDSQETQYF. DNA for the CDR3: TGCGCCAGCAGCTGGGACAGCCAAGAGACCCAGTACTTC.

This chain connects TRBV9 to TRBJ1-2; D ambiguous. Germline CDR1 SGDLS, CDR2 YYNGEE. This CDR3 contains 12 residues. Trimming removed 0 bases from V and 6 bases from J, with 6 bases in between. In nucleotides, the CDR3 is TGTGCCAGCAGCGTAGGGAAGGATGGCTACACCTTC. Its translation: CASSVGKDGYTF. Together with reference TRBV9 and TRBJ1-2, the CDR3 gives the full variable domain: DSGVTQTPKHLITATGQRVTLRCSPRSGDLSVYWYQQSLDQGLQFLIQYYNGEERAKGNILERFSAQQFPDLHSELNLSSLELGDSALYFCASSVGKDGYTFGSGTRLTVV.

This clone was recorded a few times. V gene TRBV5-1 combines with J gene TRBJ2-1; 12 positions agree with TRBD2. CDR3 length equals 16 residues. The V and J ends lost 4 bases and 8 bases, in that order; junction bases with no gene match: 10. From germline, CDR1 is SGHRS and CDR2 YFSETQ. The CDR3 DNA reads TGCGCCAGCAGCGGGCTAGCGGGAGGGCGCCGAGATGAGCAGTTCTTC. As protein: CASSGLAGGRRDEQFF. The variable domain in full, with the rest retrieved from reference TRBV5-1 and TRBJ2-1, is KAGVTQTPRYLIKTRGQQVTLSCSPISGHRSVSWYQQTPGQGLQFLFEYFSETQRNKGNFPGRFSGRQFSNSRSEMNVSTLELGDSALYLCASSGLAGGRRDEQFFGPGTRLTVL.

This clone was recorded a few times. The V and J genes are TRBV4-3 and TRBJ1-1, with D unclear. The CDR3 is made up of 13 amino acids. Trimming removed 1 base from V and 2 bases from J, with 5 bases in between. From germline, CDR1 is LGHNA and CDR2 YSLEER. The CDR3 is CASSQGTNTEAFF. Here the CDR3 DNA reads TGCGCCAGCAGCCAAGGTACCAACACTGAAGCTTTCTTT.

This clone was seen only once. The V and J genes are TRBV5-4 and TRBJ1-4; possible D gene TRBD1, 6 bases. The ends were cut back, 2 bases at V and 6 bases at J, with 11 bases in the middle. CDR1 and CDR2 from the germline V gene are SGHNT and YYREEE (reference sequence). The length of the CDR3 is 14 residues. As DNA, the CDR3 is TGTGCCAGCAGCTTTGACAGGTCGGATGAAAAACTGTTTTTT. It encodes CASSFDRSDEKLFF.

Only one count was recorded for this clone. The chain carries TRBV5-1 and TRBJ2-3; D might be TRBD1 (5 bases). The V end lost 2 bases, the J end lost 4 bases, and 11 bases lay between the germline ends. CDR3 size: 14 residues. CDR1 is SGHRS, CDR2 YFSETQ, per germline. The CDR3 sequence is CASSLSQGADTQYF. DNA of the CDR3: TGCGCCAGCAGCTTAAGCCAGGGTGCAGATACGCAGTATTTT.

V and J are TRBV11-2 and TRBJ2-3; possible D gene TRBD2, 7 bases. V lost 3 bases and J 2 bases, leaving 15 bases between the germline ends. Germline V gene sequence: CDR1 SGHAT, CDR2 FQNNGV. CDR3 length equals 16 residues. The CDR3 nucleotides are TGTGCCAGCAGCTTCCTGACAGCGGGACACACAGATACGCAGTATTTT. Its protein product is CASSFLTAGHTDTQYF. The full variable domain, rest sourced from reference TRBV11-2 and TRBJ2-3, is EAGVAQSPRYKIIEKRQSVAFWCNPISGHATLYWYQQILGQGPKLLIQFQNNGVVDDSQLPKDRFSAERLKGVDSTLKIQPAKLEDSAVYLCASSFLTAGHTDTQYFGPGTRLTVL.